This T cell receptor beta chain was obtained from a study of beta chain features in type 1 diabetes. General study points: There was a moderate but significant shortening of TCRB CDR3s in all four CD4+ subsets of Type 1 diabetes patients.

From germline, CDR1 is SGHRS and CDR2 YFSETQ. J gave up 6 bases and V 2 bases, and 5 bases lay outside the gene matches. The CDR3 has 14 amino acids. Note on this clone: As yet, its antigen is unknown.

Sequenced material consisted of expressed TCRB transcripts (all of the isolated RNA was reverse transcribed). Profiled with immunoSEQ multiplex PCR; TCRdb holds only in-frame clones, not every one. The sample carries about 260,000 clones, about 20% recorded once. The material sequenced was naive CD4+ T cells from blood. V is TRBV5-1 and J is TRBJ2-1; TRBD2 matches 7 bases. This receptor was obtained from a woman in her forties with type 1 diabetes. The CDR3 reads CASSLLAWGNEQFF. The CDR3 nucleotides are TGCGCCAGCAGCTTACTAGCGTGGGGCAATGAGCAGTTCTTC.